The clone carrying this TCR beta chain was observed a handful of times. The antigen remains unidentified. The V and J ends lost 7 bases and 0 bases, in that order; junction bases with no gene match: 8. This CDR3 has 15 residues. CDR1 is SGHTA, CDR2 FQGNSA, per germline. MiXCR, applied by TCRdb to the 5' RACE reads, yields one record per CDR3 protein. The table has 600,000 to 850,000 distinct CDR3 sequences, about 18% seen once. This sample was included in a study of identical twins. The study's findings and limits: Insertion counts were lower in abundant cord blood beta clonotypes, a trend that memory repertoires did not show.

These same records also appear under a second study, on T cells expressing NK-cell markers.

The TCR was taken from a woman younger than 35 in good health. The chain joins TRBV7-2 to TRBJ1-1, with 7 bases fitting TRBD1. Sample: PBMCs. CDR3 sequence (DNA): TGTGCCAGCAACCGTCGGACAGGCATGAACACTGAAGCTTTCTTT. It encodes CASNRRTGMNTEAFF.